What follows are 17 T cell receptor beta chains derived from one specimen sequenced in a study of cytomegalovirus exposure and HLA in healthy donors. Primers: 60 Vbeta forward and 13 Jbeta reverse. Here immunoSEQ multiplex PCR was the method, and the copy in TCRdb shows in-frame clones only, minus some. The sample has 180,000 or so clones; around 70% are singletons. The sequencing sample was made of PBMCs. The source is a male donor in good health and CMV-seronegative.

This chain connects TRBV19 to TRBJ2-3, with 9 positions matching TRBD2. V dropped 5 bases and J dropped 2; count of bases not matched to a gene: 14. The CDR3 spans 18 residues. The V gene's germline CDR1 is LNHDA and CDR2 SQIVND (reference sequence). The CDR3 nucleotides are TGTGCCAGTAGTCCTCCGTACTTTAGCGGGGGACCCACAGATACGCAGTATTTT. This gives the protein CASSPPYFSGGPTDTQYF.

The rearrangement links TRBV30 to TRBJ2-1, with D perhaps TRBD2 (7 bases). The CDR3 contains 17 residues. Germline V gene lookup returns CDR1 GTSNPN and CDR2 SVGIG (reference sequence). The V gene lost 3 bases and the J gene lost 7 bases, with 25 bases spanning the gap. The CDR3 DNA follows: TGTGCCTGGAGCGAGGGGGGAGGGCTCGGCTCCCGAAATGAGCAGTTCTTC. This encodes CAWSEGGGLGSRNEQFF.

This chain links TRBV28 with TRBJ1-5; tentative D call: TRBD1 (6 bases). The length of the CDR3 is 15 residues. In germline, CDR1 is MDHEN, CDR2 SYDVKM. Trimming cost V 6 bases and J 7 bases, with 19 bases left between them. The CDR3 sequence: CASRKPTGGGQPQHF. DNA for the CDR3: TGTGCCAGCAGAAAACCAACGGGGGGGGGCCAGCCCCAGCATTTT.

This chain connects TRBV29-1 to TRBJ1-1; D is unresolved. CDR1 and CDR2 from the germline V gene are SQVTM and ANQGSEA. V shed 1 base and J shed 1 base, with 7 bases lying between them. The CDR3 loop spans 13 amino acids. DNA of the CDR3: TGCAGCGTTGAAGTTAACGGGAACACTGAAGCTTTCTTT. Its protein is CSVEVNGNTEAFF.

This clone was recorded once. J is TRBJ2-3 and V is TRBV19, with 7 bases matching TRBD1. V lost 2 bases to trimming and J lost 0 bases; unmatched junction nucleotides: 2. The CDR3 sequence is 15 residues long. The germline V gene encodes CDR1 LNHDA and CDR2 SQIVND (reference sequence). CDR3 protein: CASSITTGSTDTQYF. As DNA, the CDR3 is TGTGCCAGTAGTATAACGACAGGGAGCACAGATACGCAGTATTTT. Together with reference TRBV19 and TRBJ2-3, the CDR3 gives the full variable domain: DGGITQSPKYLFRKEGQNVTLSCEQNLNHDAMYWYRQDPGQGLRLIYYSQIVNDFQKGDIAEGYSVSREKKESFPLTVTSAQKNPTAFYLCASSITTGSTDTQYFGPGTRLTVL.

This rearrangement joins TRBV11-2 to TRBJ1-6; 7 positions match TRBD1. Germline V gene sequence: CDR1 SGHAT, CDR2 FQNNGV. CDR3 length: 16 amino acids. V trimming: 2 bases; J trimming: 4 bases; junction bases outside the gene matches: 5. CDR3 in DNA: TGTGCCAGCAGCTTAACCCGGGACAGATATAATTCACCCCTCCACTTT. Its translation: CASSLTRDRYNSPLHF. Variable domain in full (rest from reference TRBV11-2 and TRBJ1-6): EAGVAQSPRYKIIEKRQSVAFWCNPISGHATLYWYQQILGQGPKLLIQFQNNGVVDDSQLPKDRFSAERLKGVDSTLKIQPAKLEDSAVYLCASSLTRDRYNSPLHFGNGTRLTVT.

The V call is TRBV28, the J call TRBJ1-2, with 8 bases that match TRBD1. The CDR3 is made up of 16 amino acids. Germline-derived CDR1 and CDR2 are MDHEN and SYDVKM. V lost 8 bases to trimming and J lost 1 base; unmatched junction nucleotides: 12. The CDR3 DNA sequence: TGTGCCAGCGCCACCTCCGGGACAGGAGATAACTATGGCTACACCTTC. This gives the protein CASATSGTGDNYGYTF.

This clone was counted a few times. The chain uses TRBV11-3 and TRBJ2-3; 12 bases are a match to TRBD2. V lost 3 bases to trimming and J lost 2 bases; unmatched junction nucleotides: 9. Germline lookup yields CDR1 SGHNT and CDR2 YENEEA. There are 18 residues in the CDR3. The CDR3 is CASSLTSGGQRLTDTQYF. As DNA, the CDR3 is TGTGCCAGCAGCTTGACTAGCGGGGGACAGAGGCTCACAGATACGCAGTATTTT.

The chain employs TRBV25-1 and TRBJ2-3; D perhaps matches TRBD1 (5 bases). This CDR3 spans 16 amino acids. Trimming took off 3 bases at V and 0 bases at J, with 13 bases between the two ends. The germline V gene has CDR1 MGHDK and CDR2 SYGVNS. The CDR3 DNA reads as TGTGCCAGCAGTGATCATGGGGCGCCTAGCACAGATACGCAGTATTTT. Translation: CASSDHGAPSTDTQYF.

This clone was observed a few times. The CDR3, as DNA: TGTGCCAGCAGCCAGGGGACGAACACTGAAGCTTTCTTT. Amino acid sequence: CASSQGTNTEAFF. The chain couples TRBV11-3 to TRBJ1-1; TRBD1 is a possible D gene (6 bases). This CDR3 has 13 residues. With 5 bases removed from V and 1 base from J, the gap between germline ends came to 8 bases. Germline V gives CDR1 SGHNT, CDR2 YENEEA.

The chain has TRBV9 and TRBJ2-5; the D is unclear. CDR1 SGDLS and CDR2 YYNGEE come from the germline V gene. V was pared by 1 base and J by 2 bases, with 6 bases between. The CDR3 spans 13 residues. The CDR3 nucleotides are TGTGCCAGCAGCGTATACTCGCAAGAGACCCAGTACTTC. It yields the protein CASSVYSQETQYF.

The chain employs TRBV30 and TRBJ2-2; a possible D gene is TRBD1 (6 bases). CDR3 length: 15 amino acids. Trimming cost V 0 bases and J 6 bases, with 14 bases left between them. Germline V lookup: CDR1 GTSNPN, CDR2 SVGIG (reference sequence). This CDR3 reads CAWSVTRGGPGELFF. In nucleotides, the CDR3 is TGTGCCTGGAGTGTAACGAGAGGGGGACCCGGGGAGCTGTTTTTT. Combining the CDR3 with reference TRBV30 and TRBJ2-2 gives the whole variable domain SQTIHQWPATLVQPVGSPLSLECTVEGTSNPNLYWYRQAAGRGLQLLFYSVGIGQISSEVPQNLSASRPQDRQFILSSKKLLLSDSGFYLCAWSVTRGGPGELFFGEGSRLTVL.

The CDR3 region is CASSQEIAGADTQYF. The CDR3 DNA sequence: TGCGCCAGCAGCCAAGAAATAGCGGGAGCAGATACGCAGTATTTT. This rearrangement joins TRBV4-3 to TRBJ2-3, with 9 bases aligning to TRBD2. CDR3 length: 15 amino acids. The J segment lost 4 bases and the V segment lost 0 bases, leaving 2 bases of the junction unmatched. Germline CDR1 and CDR2: LGHNA and YSLEER.

The gene calls are TRBV19 and TRBJ1-5, with TRBD1 identical over 7 bases. The V segment lost 5 bases and the J segment 6 bases; nucleotides outside the gene matches: 7. Germline assignment: CDR1 LNHDA and CDR2 SQIVND (reference sequence). The CDR3 consists of 14 residues. CDR3 sequence: CASSVTGLSQPQHF. For the CDR3, the DNA is TGTGCCAGTAGTGTGACAGGGTTAAGTCAGCCCCAGCATTTT.

This chain links TRBV9 with TRBJ2-7, with D maybe TRBD1 (5 bases). CDR3 length: 12 amino acids. The germline CDR1 and CDR2 sequences are SGDLS and YYNGEE. Trimming removed 3 bases at V and 5 bases at J, with 9 bases between. CDR3 loop: CASSGQGHEQYF. In DNA, the CDR3 is TGTGCCAGCAGCGGGCAGGGCCACGAGCAGTACTTC. Combining the CDR3 with reference TRBV9 and TRBJ2-7 gives the whole variable domain DSGVTQTPKHLITATGQRVTLRCSPRSGDLSVYWYQQSLDQGLQFLIQYYNGEERAKGNILERFSAQQFPDLHSELNLSSLELGDSALYFCASSGQGHEQYFGPGTRLTVT.

This clone came up a few times. The chain links TRBV13 to TRBJ2-4; D ambiguous. Germline values: CDR1 PRHDT, CDR2 FYEKMQ (reference sequence). Trimming removed 4 bases from V and 7 bases from J, with 5 bases in between. CDR3 length: 11 amino acids. DNA of the CDR3: TGTGCCAGCAGCTCCCTCAACATTCAGTACTTC. Amino acid sequence: CASSSLNIQYF.

This clone was counted once. This sequence joins TRBV2 and TRBJ1-2; 7 bases are a match to TRBD1. The CDR3 has 14 amino acids. V lost 6 bases and J lost 0; bases outside the gene matches: 4. Germline CDR1 and CDR2: SNHLY and FYNNEI. The CDR3 nucleotides read TGTGCCAGCAGATCGACAGGGACTAACTATGGCTACACCTTC. Its translation is CASRSTGTNYGYTF.